The present entry profiles one T cell receptor beta chain with its context. CDR1 SGHNT and CDR2 YENEEA come from the germline V gene. The ends were cut back, 5 bases at V and 1 base at J, with 11 bases in the middle. The CDR3 is 14 residues long. Repertoires were generated with immunoSEQ multiplex PCR, while TCRdb's copy carries only in-frame clones and drops some. The table includes more than 400,000 clones, 70% to 80% detected once. This record comes from a study of shared clonotypes between healthy human individuals. V and J are TRBV11-3 and TRBJ1-1; the D is unclear. Material for sequencing was PBMCs. This TCR was recovered from a woman aged 40 to 49 in good health. Some clones in this sample may be carry-over from other donors' samples. The DNA of the CDR3 is TGTGCCAGCAGCAGCCGAAATAAGAACACTGAAGCTTTCTTT. It translates to CASSSRNKNTEAFF.